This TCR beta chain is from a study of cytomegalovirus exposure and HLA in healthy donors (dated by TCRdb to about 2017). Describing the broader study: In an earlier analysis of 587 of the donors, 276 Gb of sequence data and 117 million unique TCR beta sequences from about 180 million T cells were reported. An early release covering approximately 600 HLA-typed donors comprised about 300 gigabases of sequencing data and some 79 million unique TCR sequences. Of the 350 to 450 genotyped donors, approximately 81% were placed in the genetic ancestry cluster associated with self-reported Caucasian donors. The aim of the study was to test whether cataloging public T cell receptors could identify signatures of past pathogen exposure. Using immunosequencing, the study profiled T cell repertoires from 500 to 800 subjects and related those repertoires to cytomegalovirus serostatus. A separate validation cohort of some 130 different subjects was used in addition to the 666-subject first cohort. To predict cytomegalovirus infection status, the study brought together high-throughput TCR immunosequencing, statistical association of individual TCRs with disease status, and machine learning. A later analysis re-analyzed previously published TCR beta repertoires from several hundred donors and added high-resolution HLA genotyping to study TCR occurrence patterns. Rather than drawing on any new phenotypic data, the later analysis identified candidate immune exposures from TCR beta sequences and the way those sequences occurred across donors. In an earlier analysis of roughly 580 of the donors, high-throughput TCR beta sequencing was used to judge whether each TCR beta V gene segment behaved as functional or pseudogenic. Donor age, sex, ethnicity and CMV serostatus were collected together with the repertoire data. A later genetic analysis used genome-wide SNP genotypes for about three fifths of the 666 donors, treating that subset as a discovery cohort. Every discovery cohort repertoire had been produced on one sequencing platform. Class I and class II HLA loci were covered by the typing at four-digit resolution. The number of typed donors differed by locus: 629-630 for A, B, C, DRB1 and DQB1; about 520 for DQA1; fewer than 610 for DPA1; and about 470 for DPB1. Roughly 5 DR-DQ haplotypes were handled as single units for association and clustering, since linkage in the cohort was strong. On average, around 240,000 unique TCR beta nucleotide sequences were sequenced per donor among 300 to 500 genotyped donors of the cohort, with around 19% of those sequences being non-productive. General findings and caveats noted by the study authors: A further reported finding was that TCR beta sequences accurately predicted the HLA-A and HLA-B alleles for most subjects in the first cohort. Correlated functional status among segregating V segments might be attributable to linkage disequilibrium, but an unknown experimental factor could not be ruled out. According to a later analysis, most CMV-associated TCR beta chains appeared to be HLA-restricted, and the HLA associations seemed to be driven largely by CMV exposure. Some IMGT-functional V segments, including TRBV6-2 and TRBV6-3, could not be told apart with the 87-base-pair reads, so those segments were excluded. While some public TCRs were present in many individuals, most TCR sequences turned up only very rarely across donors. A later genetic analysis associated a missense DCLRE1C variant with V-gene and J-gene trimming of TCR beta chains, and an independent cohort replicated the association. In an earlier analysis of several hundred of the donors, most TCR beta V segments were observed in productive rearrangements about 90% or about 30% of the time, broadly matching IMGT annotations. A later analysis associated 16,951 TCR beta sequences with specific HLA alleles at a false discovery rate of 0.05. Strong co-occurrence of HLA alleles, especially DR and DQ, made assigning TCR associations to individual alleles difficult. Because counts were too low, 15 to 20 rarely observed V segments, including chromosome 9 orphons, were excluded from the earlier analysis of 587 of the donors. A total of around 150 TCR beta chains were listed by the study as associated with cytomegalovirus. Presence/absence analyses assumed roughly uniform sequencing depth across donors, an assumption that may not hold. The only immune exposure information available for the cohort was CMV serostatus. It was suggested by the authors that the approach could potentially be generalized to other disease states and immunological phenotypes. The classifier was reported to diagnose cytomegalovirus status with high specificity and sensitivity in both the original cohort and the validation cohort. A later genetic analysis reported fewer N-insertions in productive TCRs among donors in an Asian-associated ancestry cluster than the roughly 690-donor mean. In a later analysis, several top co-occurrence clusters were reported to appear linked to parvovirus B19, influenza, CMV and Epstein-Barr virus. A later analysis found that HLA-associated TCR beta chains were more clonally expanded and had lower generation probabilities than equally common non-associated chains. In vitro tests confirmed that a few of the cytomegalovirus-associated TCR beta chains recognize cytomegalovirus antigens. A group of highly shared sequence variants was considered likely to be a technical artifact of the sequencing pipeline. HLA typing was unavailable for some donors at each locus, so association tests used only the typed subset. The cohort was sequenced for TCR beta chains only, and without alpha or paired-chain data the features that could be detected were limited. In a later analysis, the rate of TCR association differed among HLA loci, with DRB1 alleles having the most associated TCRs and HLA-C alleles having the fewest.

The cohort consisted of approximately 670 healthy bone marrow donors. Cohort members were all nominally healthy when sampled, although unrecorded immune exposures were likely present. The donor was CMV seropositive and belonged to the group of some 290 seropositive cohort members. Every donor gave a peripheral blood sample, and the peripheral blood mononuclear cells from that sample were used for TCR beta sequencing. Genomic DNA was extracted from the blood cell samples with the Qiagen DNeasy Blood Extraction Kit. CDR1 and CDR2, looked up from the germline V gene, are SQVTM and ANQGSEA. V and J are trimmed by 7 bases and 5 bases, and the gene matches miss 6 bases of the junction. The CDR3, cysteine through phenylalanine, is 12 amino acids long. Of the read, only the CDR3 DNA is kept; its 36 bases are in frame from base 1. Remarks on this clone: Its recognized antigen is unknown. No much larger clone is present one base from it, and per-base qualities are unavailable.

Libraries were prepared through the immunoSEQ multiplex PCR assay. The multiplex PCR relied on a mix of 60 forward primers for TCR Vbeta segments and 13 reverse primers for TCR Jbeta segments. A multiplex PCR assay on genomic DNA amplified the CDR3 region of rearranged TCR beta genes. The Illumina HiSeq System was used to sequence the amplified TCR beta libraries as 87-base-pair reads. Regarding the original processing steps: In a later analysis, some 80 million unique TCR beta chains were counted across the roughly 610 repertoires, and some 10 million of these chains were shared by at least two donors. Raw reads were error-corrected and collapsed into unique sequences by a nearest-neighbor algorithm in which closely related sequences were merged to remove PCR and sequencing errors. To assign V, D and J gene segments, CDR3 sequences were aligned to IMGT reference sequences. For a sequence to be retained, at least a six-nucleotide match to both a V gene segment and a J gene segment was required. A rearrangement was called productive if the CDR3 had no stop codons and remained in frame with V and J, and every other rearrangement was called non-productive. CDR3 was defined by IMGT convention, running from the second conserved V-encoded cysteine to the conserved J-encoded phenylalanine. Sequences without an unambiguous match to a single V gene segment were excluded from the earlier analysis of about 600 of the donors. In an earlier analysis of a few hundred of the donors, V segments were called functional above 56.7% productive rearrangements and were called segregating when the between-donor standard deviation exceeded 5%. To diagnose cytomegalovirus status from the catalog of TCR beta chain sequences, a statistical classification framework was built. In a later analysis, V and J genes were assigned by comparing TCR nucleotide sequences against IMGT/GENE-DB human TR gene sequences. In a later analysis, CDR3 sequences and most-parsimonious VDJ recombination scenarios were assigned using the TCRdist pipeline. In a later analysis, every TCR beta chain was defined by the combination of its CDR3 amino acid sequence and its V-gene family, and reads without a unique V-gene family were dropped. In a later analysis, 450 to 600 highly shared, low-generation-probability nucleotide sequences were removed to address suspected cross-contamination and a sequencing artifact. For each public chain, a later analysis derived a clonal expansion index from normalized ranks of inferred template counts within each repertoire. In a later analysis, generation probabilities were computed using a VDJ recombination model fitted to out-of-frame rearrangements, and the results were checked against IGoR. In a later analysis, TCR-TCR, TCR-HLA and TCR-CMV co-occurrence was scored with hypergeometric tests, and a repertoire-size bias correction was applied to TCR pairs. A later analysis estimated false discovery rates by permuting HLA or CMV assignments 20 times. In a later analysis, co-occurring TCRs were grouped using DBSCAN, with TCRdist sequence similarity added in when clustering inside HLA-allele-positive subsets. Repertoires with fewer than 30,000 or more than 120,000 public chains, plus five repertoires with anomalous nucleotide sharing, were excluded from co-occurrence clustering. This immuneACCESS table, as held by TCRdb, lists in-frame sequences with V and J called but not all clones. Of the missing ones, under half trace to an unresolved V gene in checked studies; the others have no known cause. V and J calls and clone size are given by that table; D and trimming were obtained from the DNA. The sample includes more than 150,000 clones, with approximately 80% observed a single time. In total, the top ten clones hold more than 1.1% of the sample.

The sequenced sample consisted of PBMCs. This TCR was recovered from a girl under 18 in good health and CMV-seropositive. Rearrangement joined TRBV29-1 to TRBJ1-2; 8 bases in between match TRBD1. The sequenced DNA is TGCAGCGACCAGGGGGCTGGGTATGGCTACACCTTC. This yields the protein CSDQGAGYGYTF.